The 32 T cell receptor beta chains given below trace back to one sample, sequenced in a study of blood T cell repertoires in COVID-19 (dated by TCRdb to the early 2020s). To prepare the library, the immunoSEQ multiplex PCR assay was applied. Imported from immuneACCESS, the table was reduced by TCRdb to in-frame sequences with V and J called. These copies leave out some clones; in studies compared against another copy, an unresolved V gene accounts for under half, and the cause of the remainder is not known. A total of 100,000 to 150,000 clones appear in this sample, roughly 88% of them only once. The top ten hold around 4.2% of the sample. The sample consisted of peripheral blood. These receptors came from a man aged 35 to 55 with acute or convalescent COVID-19.

The chain links TRBV27 to TRBJ2-7, with 12 bases aligning to TRBD2. Germline assignment: CDR1 MNHEY and CDR2 SMNVEV (reference sequence). CDR3 size: 16 residues. V gave up 8 bases and J gave up 7 bases; unmatched junction bases: 15. Here the CDR3 reads CASHSTSGSASREQYF. In DNA form, the CDR3 reads TGTGCCAGCCACTCGACTAGCGGGAGTGCCTCGCGAGAGCAGTACTTC.

This chain connects TRBV29-1 to TRBJ1-4; D not resolved. Germline V CDR1 and CDR2: SQVTM, ANQGSEA. V dropped 7 bases and J dropped 8 bases, with 14 bases sitting between them. CDR3 length: 12 residues. The CDR3 region is CSARKGGEKLFF. CDR3 DNA: TGCAGCGCCCGGAAAGGAGGCGAAAAACTGTTTTTT.

This sequence joins TRBV10-3 and TRBJ1-1; possibly TRBD1 for D (6 bases). The CDR3 is made up of 15 amino acids. CDR1 ENHRY and CDR2 SYGVKD come from the germline V gene. The V end was cut by 5 bases, the J end by 1 base, with 14 bases between. CDR3 in amino acids: CAISSLGGPNTEAFF. Written as DNA, the CDR3 is TGTGCCATCAGTTCGCTGGGGGGGCCGAACACTGAAGCTTTCTTT.

The rearrangement joins TRBV6-2 or TRBV6-3 to TRBJ1-6; no reliable D call. V dropped 1 base and J dropped 7 bases, with 14 bases sitting between them. CDR1 and CDR2 from the germline V gene are MNHEY and SVGEGT. CDR3 length equals 16 residues. CDR3 bases: TGTGCCAGCAGTTACTATCGGAACACCAGGAATTCACCCCTCCACTTT. Translating gives CASSYYRNTRNSPLHF.

This sequence joins TRBV11-2 and TRBJ1-1, with 7 bases lining up with TRBD1. With 5 bases clipped from V and 1 base from J, the junction kept 4 bases outside the gene matches. This CDR3 has 14 amino acids. CDR1 SGHAT and CDR2 FQNNGV come from the germline V gene. The chain's CDR3 is CASSPRDRNTEAFF. The CDR3, as DNA: TGTGCCAGCAGCCCACGGGACAGGAACACTGAAGCTTTCTTT.

This clone was counted a few times. The V call is TRBV11-2, the J call TRBJ1-1, with D possibly being TRBD1 (6 bases). The CDR3 spans 18 residues. V was shortened by 5 bases and J by 4 bases, with 26 bases between the two germline ends. Germline V gives CDR1 SGHAT, CDR2 FQNNGV. CDR3 in amino acids: CASSLVRRGPLVRTEAFF. CDR3 sequence (DNA): TGTGCCAGCAGCCTCGTTAGGCGGGGGCCACTAGTCCGCACTGAAGCTTTCTTT.

The chain recombines TRBV5-1 with TRBJ1-5, with D possibly matching TRBD1 (6 bases). CDR1 and CDR2 from the germline V gene are SGHRS and YFSETQ. The CDR3 spans 15 residues. Trimming removed 0 bases from V and 3 bases from J, with 10 bases in between. The CDR3, as DNA: TGCGCCAGCAGCTTGGTCAACAGGGCCAATCAGCCCCAGCATTTT. Translated: CASSLVNRANQPQHF. Complete variable domain (other parts from reference TRBV5-1 and TRBJ1-5): KAGVTQTPRYLIKTRGQQVTLSCSPISGHRSVSWYQQTPGQGLQFLFEYFSETQRNKGNFPGRFSGRQFSNSRSEMNVSTLELGDSALYLCASSLVNRANQPQHFGDGTRLSIL.

This chain connects TRBV29-1 to TRBJ1-2; 7 bases align to TRBD1. The CDR3 runs to 13 residues. Germline V CDR1 and CDR2: SQVTM, ANQGSEA. The junction had 6 bases not matched to a gene; V was cut back by 5 bases and J by 3 bases. The CDR3 region is CSVPDREDYGYTF. The CDR3, as DNA: TGCAGCGTTCCAGACAGGGAGGACTATGGCTACACCTTC.

This clone has a single count. The rearrangement links TRBV7-2 to TRBJ2-5; D call uncertain. Germline V gene sequence: CDR1 SGHTA, CDR2 FQGNSA. CDR3 length equals 14 residues. V was cut by 3 bases and J by 0 bases, with 8 bases left in between. The CDR3 DNA is TGTGCCAGCAGCTTCCTACGAAACCAAGAGACCCAGTACTTC. Its translation: CASSFLRNQETQYF.

The chain joins TRBV6-5 to TRBJ2-2; tentatively, D is TRBD2 (5 bases). V lost 10 bases and J lost 5, with 8 bases in between. Germline V gene lookup returns CDR1 MNHEY and CDR2 SVGAGI. The CDR3 totals 11 residues. In nucleotides, the CDR3 is TGTGCCACGGCGGGTACCGGGGAGCTGTTTTTT. It yields the protein CATAGTGELFF.

Regarding this clone: Other DNA sequences of this sample code for an identical CDR3. V usage is TRBV19 and J usage is TRBJ2-2; D is undetermined. The CDR3 is 14 residues long. Germline V lookup: CDR1 LNHDA, CDR2 SQIVND (reference sequence). Trimming took 4 bases from V and 1 from J, leaving 7 bases between them. The CDR3 loop is CASSTTGNTGELFF. Here the CDR3 DNA reads TGTGCCAGTAGTACAACCGGGAACACCGGGGAGCTGTTTTTT.

The V and J genes are TRBV19 and TRBJ2-3; 9 nucleotides agree with TRBD2. CDR1 and CDR2 from the germline V gene are LNHDA and SQIVND (reference sequence). The CDR3 has 15 amino acids. V shed 7 bases, J shed 4 bases, and the junction held 9 bases outside the gene matches. CDR3 coding DNA: TGTGCCAGTACCTATAGCGGGAGTCCAGCAGATACGCAGTATTTT. It codes for CASTYSGSPADTQYF.

This CDR3 is CASGLVRISGSPLHF. The CDR3 DNA is TGTGCTAGTGGTTTGGTTCGGATAAGCGGTTCACCCCTCCACTTT. J is TRBJ1-6 and V is TRBV12-5; D ambiguous. Germline V gene lookup returns CDR1 LGHNT and CDR2 FRNRAP. The length of the CDR3 is 15 residues. Trimming took 0 bases from V and 9 from J, leaving 12 bases between them.

V usage is TRBV7-9 and J usage is TRBJ2-7; 12 positions match TRBD2. The V and J ends lost 4 bases and 10 bases, in that order; junction bases with no gene match: 8. This CDR3 is built from 14 residues. From germline, CDR1 is SEHNR and CDR2 FQNEAQ (reference sequence). The CDR3 sequence: CASSSPSGGAGQYF. The CDR3 DNA reads TGTGCCAGCAGCTCACCTAGCGGGGGGGCCGGACAGTACTTC.

The J gene is TRBJ2-2, the V gene TRBV29-1, with unresolved D. This CDR3 is built from 12 residues. The ends were cut back, 7 bases at V and 5 bases at J, with 11 bases in the middle. Germline loops: CDR1 SQVTM, CDR2 ANQGSEA. As DNA, the CDR3 is TGCAGCGGGCCCGACTCTACCGGGGAGCTGTTTTTT. Translating it yields CSGPDSTGELFF.

The V and J genes are TRBV11-2 and TRBJ2-5, with 15 bases lining up with TRBD2. Germline V lookup: CDR1 SGHAT, CDR2 FQNNGV. CDR3 length equals 16 residues. J lost 5 bases, V lost 1 base, and 2 bases had no gene match. The CDR3 here is CASSLGTSGRGETQYF. DNA for the CDR3: TGTGCCAGCAGCTTAGGGACTAGCGGGAGGGGCGAGACCCAGTACTTC. Supplemented by reference TRBV11-2 and TRBJ2-5, the full variable domain reads EAGVAQSPRYKIIEKRQSVAFWCNPISGHATLYWYQQILGQGPKLLIQFQNNGVVDDSQLPKDRFSAERLKGVDSTLKIQPAKLEDSAVYLCASSLGTSGRGETQYFGPGTRLLVL.

This clone was found a few times. The rearrangement uses TRBV7-6 and TRBJ2-3, with TRBD2 identical over 9 bases. CDR1 is SGHVS and CDR2 is FNYEAQ in the germline V gene. J was trimmed by 6 bases and V by 1 base; bases with no gene match: 17. There are 19 residues in the CDR3. The CDR3 spells CASSLESEGREGLRDTQYF. The CDR3 DNA reads TGTGCCAGCAGCTTAGAATCGGAGGGGCGGGAGGGCCTAAGGGATACGCAGTATTTT.

The chain carries TRBV10-3 and TRBJ1-3; 9 nucleotides agree with TRBD1. CDR3 length equals 14 residues. Trimming took 8 bases from V and 4 from J; bases not matched to a gene: 6. Looked up from germline, CDR1 is ENHRY and CDR2 is SYGVKD. CDR3 protein: CAISTGGAGNTIYF. Written as DNA, the CDR3 is TGTGCCATCTCTACAGGGGGCGCGGGAAACACCATATATTTT.

The rearrangement links TRBV19 to TRBJ2-1; 10 bases map to TRBD2. Germline CDR1 and CDR2: LNHDA and SQIVND (reference sequence). The V segment lost 2 bases and the J segment 8 bases; nucleotides outside the gene matches: 3. The CDR3 totals 14 residues. CDR3 residues: CASSILAGAHEQFF. The CDR3 DNA sequence: TGTGCCAGTAGTATACTAGCGGGGGCCCATGAGCAGTTCTTC.

This clone was counted only a few times. This CDR3 is CSASSDRVNGELFF. The CDR3 nucleotides read TGCAGTGCTAGTTCCGACAGGGTTAACGGGGAGCTGTTTTTT. The chain recombines TRBV20-1 with TRBJ2-2; TRBD1 aligns across 7 bases. Per germline, CDR1 DFQATT and CDR2 SNEGSKA (reference sequence). With V trimmed by 3 bases and J by 7 bases, 8 bases remained unmatched. The CDR3 is 14 amino acids.

This chain uses TRBV6-5 with TRBJ1-2; no clear D gene. V dropped 7 bases and J dropped 2 bases, with 8 bases sitting between them. Germline V gives CDR1 MNHEY, CDR2 SVGAGI. The CDR3 is made up of 12 amino acids. CDR3 region: CASKRLNYGYTF. DNA of the CDR3: TGTGCCAGCAAGAGGCTGAACTATGGCTACACCTTC.

CDR3 residues: CATNSVRESPLHF. CDR3 nucleotides: TGTGCCACAAACAGTGTCCGGGAATCACCCCTCCACTTT. The J gene is TRBJ1-6, the V gene TRBV15; D call uncertain. The germline V and J ends were trimmed by 9 bases and 10 bases, with 16 bases remaining between them. CDR1 and CDR2 from the germline V gene are LNHNV and YYDKDF (reference sequence). This CDR3 spans 13 amino acids.

The V and J genes are TRBV5-1 and TRBJ2-2; D is undetermined. The germline V gene has CDR1 SGHRS and CDR2 YFSETQ. This CDR3 region has 14 residues. Trimming cost V 0 bases and J 4 bases, with 7 bases left between them. The DNA for the CDR3 is TGCGCCAGCAGCTTGGGAGTTGGCACCGGGGAGCTGTTTTTT. As protein: CASSLGVGTGELFF. Together with reference TRBV5-1 and TRBJ2-2, the CDR3 gives the full variable domain: KAGVTQTPRYLIKTRGQQVTLSCSPISGHRSVSWYQQTPGQGLQFLFEYFSETQRNKGNFPGRFSGRQFSNSRSEMNVSTLELGDSALYLCASSLGVGTGELFFGEGSRLTVL.

The J gene is TRBJ1-5, the V gene TRBV24-1, with no clear D. The CDR3 has 13 residues. Per germline, CDR1 KGHDR and CDR2 SFDVKD. V dropped 0 bases and J dropped 8 bases, with 7 bases sitting between them. CDR3: CATSDLQDEPQHF. CDR3 sequence (DNA): TGTGCCACCAGTGATTTGCAGGATGAGCCCCAGCATTTT.

J is TRBJ1-4 and V is TRBV25-1; D remains ambiguous. V lost 6 bases and J lost 5, with 16 bases in between. Germline CDR1 reads MGHDK; CDR2 reads SYGVNS. This CDR3 region has 15 residues. The chain's CDR3 is CASRAPVGQNEKLFF. The CDR3 region has the DNA TGTGCCAGCAGGGCCCCTGTGGGCCAAAATGAAAAACTGTTTTTT.

The chain links TRBV6-5 to TRBJ1-6, with D uncertain. The V gene's germline CDR1 is MNHEY and CDR2 SVGAGI. Deletions cut 6 bases from V and 0 bases from J, with 6 bases between. There are 14 residues in the CDR3. CDR3: CASRRVSYNSPLHF. Here the CDR3 DNA reads TGTGCCAGCAGGCGGGTCTCCTATAATTCACCCCTCCACTTT.

The chain is built from TRBV29-1 and TRBJ2-2, with D perhaps TRBD2 (6 bases). Germline lookup yields CDR1 SQVTM and CDR2 ANQGSEA. V was pared by 4 bases and J by 6 bases, with 12 bases between. The CDR3 is 13 residues long. The CDR3 loop reads CSVGRSGAGELFF. The DNA for the CDR3 is TGCAGCGTTGGTCGATCGGGGGCCGGGGAGCTGTTTTTT.

The V and J genes are TRBV12-5 and TRBJ1-6; 10 nucleotides align to TRBD1. The CDR3 runs 15 residues. Germline CDR1 reads LGHNT; CDR2 reads FRNRAP. With 5 bases clipped from V and 3 bases from J, the junction kept 1 base outside the gene matches. CDR3 nucleotide sequence: TGTGCTAGTGGTCGGACAGGGGGCTATAATTCACCCCTCCACTTT. Its protein is CASGRTGGYNSPLHF.

CDR3 sequence reads: CAINPGQGDSPLHF. Written as DNA, the CDR3 is TGTGCCATCAACCCGGGACAGGGGGACTCACCCCTCCACTTT. The chain combines TRBV10-3 with TRBJ1-6; 11 bases line up with TRBD1. With V trimmed by 7 bases and J by 10 bases, 6 bases remained unmatched. Germline V CDR1 and CDR2: ENHRY, SYGVKD. The CDR3 sequence is 14 residues long.

CDR3 nucleotide sequence: TGTGCCAGCAGCGGGCGGGGGTCAGATACGCAGTATTTT. This gives the protein CASSGRGSDTQYF. The chain employs TRBV11-3 and TRBJ2-3; 7 positions agree with TRBD2. The CDR3 extends over 13 amino acids. Germline loops: CDR1 SGHNT, CDR2 YENEEA. The J segment lost 4 bases and the V segment lost 5 bases, leaving 3 bases of the junction unmatched.

This chain joins TRBV6-5 and TRBJ1-1, with 8 bases fitting TRBD1. There are 14 residues in the CDR3. Germline assignment: CDR1 MNHEY and CDR2 SVGAGI. J gave up 4 bases and V 6 bases, and 7 bases lay outside the gene matches. CDR3 DNA: TGTGCCAGCAGATTACAGGGGGGATTCACTGAAGCTTTCTTT. It yields the protein CASRLQGGFTEAFF.

V gene TRBV7-9 combines with J gene TRBJ1-1, with 7 bases matching TRBD1. CDR1 is SEHNR, CDR2 FQNEAQ, per germline (reference sequence). The CDR3 length is 15 residues. V shed 0 bases and J 4 bases; nucleotides not matched to a gene: 5. CDR3 DNA: TGTGCCAGCAGCTTAGCGCAGGGGGTGTCCACTGAAGCTTTCTTT. Translated: CASSLAQGVSTEAFF.